This is a list of T cell receptor beta chains from one sample in a study of OX40 agonist ivuxolimab in advanced cancers. The protocol was immunoSEQ multiplex PCR, while the TCRdb copy is restricted to in-frame clones and leaves out a portion. Of some 26,000 clones in the sample, 75% to 80% were seen once. The sample was CD4+ or CD8+ T cells sorted from blood, taken in a trial of the OX40 agonist ivuxolimab. The receptor set was obtained from an adult with an advanced solid tumor such as melanoma, head and neck, liver or kidney cancer. The CDR3 runs from the conserved cysteine through the conserved F or W. The D gene is left open where the match is weak. Rows may omit the clone size; those that give it use once, few, many or a size class.

>-|few|TRBJ1-4|TRBV9
CASSPGDRTTNEKLFF
TGTGCCAGCAGCCCGGGGGACCGCACAACTAATGAAAAACTGTTTTTT
>TRBD1|-|TRBJ1-2|TRBV5-4
CASSLGGQGFYGYTF
TGTGCCAGCAGCTTGGGGGGACAGGGGTTTTATGGCTACACCTTC
>-|-|TRBJ2-1|TRBV10-3
CAISSPGSYNEQFF
TGTGCCATCAGCTCACCCGGGTCTTACAATGAGCAGTTCTTC
>TRBD1|-|TRBJ2-3|TRBV19
CAKRGRRTSTDTQYF
TGTGCCAAAAGGGGGCGGCGCACTAGCACAGATACGCAGTATTTT
>-|-|TRBJ2-1|TRBV4-1
CASSQGEWLEQFF
TGCGCCAGCAGCCAAGGGGAATGGCTTGAGCAGTTCTTC
>-|-|TRBJ2-2|TRBV7-2
CASSFVPGETGELFF
TGTGCCAGCAGCTTTGTGCCCGGGGAGACCGGGGAGCTGTTTTTT
>-|few|TRBJ1-1|TRBV4-2
CASSQETVGNTEAFF
TGTGCCAGCAGCCAAGAAACAGTAGGGAACACTGAAGCTTTCTTT
>-|-|TRBJ2-7|TRBV13
CASSPRRETHYEQYF
TGTGCCAGCAGCCCCCGGAGAGAAACGCACTACGAGCAGTACTTC
>TRBD1|-|TRBJ1-4|TRBV11-2
CASSRDRVPNEKLFF
TGTGCCAGCAGCCGGGACAGGGTTCCTAATGAAAAACTGTTTTTT
>TRBD1|-|TRBJ1-3|TRBV9
CASSASTGVGNTIYF
TGTGCCAGCAGCGCTTCTACAGGGGTCGGAAACACCATATATTTT
>TRBD1|once|TRBJ1-5|TRBV27
CASSLYPPQGSGQPQHF
TGTGCCAGCAGTTTATACCCGCCACAGGGGTCGGGTCAGCCCCAGCATTTT
>TRBD1|-|TRBJ1-2|TRBV18
CASSDRGNYGYTF
TGTGCCAGCTCCGACAGGGGCAACTATGGCTACACCTTC
>-|-|TRBJ2-4|TRBV6-5
CASSWQNIQYF
TGTGCCAGCAGTTGGCAAAACATTCAGTACTTC
>-|large|TRBJ1-2|TRBV10-1
CASSESIGTRASYTF
TGCGCCAGCAGTGAGTCGATCGGGACACGGGCGAGCTACACCTTC
>-|-|TRBJ2-7|TRBV7-2
CASSLKGAGDPYEQYF
TGTGCCAGCAGCTTAAAGGGGGCGGGAGACCCCTACGAGCAGTACTTC
>TRBD2|-|TRBJ2-3|TRBV14
CASSQRLAGGSGTQYF
TGTGCCAGCAGCCAACGACTAGCGGGGGGGAGCGGGACGCAGTATTTT
>-|once|TRBJ2-3|TRBV28
CASRFRASTDTQYF
TGTGCCAGCAGATTCCGAGCTAGCACAGATACGCAGTATTTT
>-|-|TRBJ1-3|TRBV27
CASSLTGSGNTIYF
TGTGCCAGCAGCTTGACAGGCTCTGGAAACACCATATATTTT
>-|-|TRBJ2-7|TRBV27
CASSLGSPWDEQYF
TGTGCCAGCAGTTTGGGCAGCCCCTGGGACGAGCAGTACTTC
>-|-|TRBJ1-1|TRBV6-4
CASSESPGSNTEAFF
TGTGCCAGCAGTGAAAGTCCAGGGTCGAACACTGAAGCTTTCTTT
>-|-|TRBJ1-2|TRBV6-1
CASEHLHYYGYTF
TGTGCCAGCGAACACCTTCATTACTATGGCTACACCTTC
>-|-|TRBJ1-2|TRBV7-2
CASSSILNSDGTYGYTF
TGTGCCAGCAGCTCAATCCTTAACTCGGACGGTACCTATGGCTACACCTTC
>TRBD1|-|TRBJ2-1|TRBV29-1
CSVEGQGGGNYNEQFF
TGCAGCGTCGAGGGACAGGGTGGGGGTAACTACAATGAGCAGTTCTTC
>-|-|TRBJ2-3|TRBV7-3
CASSTEGDTQYF
TGTGCCAGCAGCACCGAGGGAGATACGCAGTATTTT
>TRBD2|once|TRBJ2-1|TRBV7-2
CASSGPLAGAYNEQFF
TGTGCCAGCTCTGGGCCCCTAGCGGGAGCTTACAATGAGCAGTTCTTC
>-|-|TRBJ2-5|TRBV19
CASSTGPWEEYQETQYF
TGTGCCAGTAGTACGGGACCCTGGGAGGAGTACCAAGAGACCCAGTACTTC
>-|-|TRBJ1-3|TRBV10-3
CAISAEITATSGNTIYF
TGTGCCATCAGTGCTGAGATTACTGCCACCTCTGGAAACACCATATATTTT
>TRBD2|-|TRBJ2-1|TRBV6-6
CASSPSGPYNEQFF
TGTGCCAGCAGCCCTAGCGGACCCTACAATGAGCAGTTCTTC
>-|-|TRBJ2-1|TRBV5-1
CASSLGLVSYNEQFF
TGCGCCAGCAGCTTGGGACTAGTCTCCTACAATGAGCAGTTCTTC
>TRBD2|-|TRBJ2-3|TRBV19
CATSAGASTDTQYF
TGTGCCACCTCAGCGGGGGCCTCCACAGATACGCAGTATTTT
>TRBD2|-|TRBJ2-3|TRBV20-1
CSASSGDTQYF
TGCAGTGCTAGTAGCGGGGATACGCAGTATTTT
>-|-|TRBJ2-7|TRBV18
CASSPEQGYEQYF
TGTGCCAGCTCACCAGAACAGGGTTACGAGCAGTACTTC
>TRBD1|-|TRBJ1-5|TRBV4-1
CASSQSERTGVSNQPQHF
TGCGCCAGCAGCCAAAGCGAAAGGACAGGGGTTAGCAATCAGCCCCAGCATTTT
>-|-|TRBJ2-7|TRBV5-1
CASSYRTEGEQYF
TGCGCCAGCAGCTACCGGACAGAGGGCGAGCAGTACTTC
>-|-|TRBJ1-1|TRBV27
CASHRGQWTEAFF
TGTGCCAGCCACCGAGGGCAGTGGACTGAAGCTTTCTTT
>-|-|TRBJ2-3|TRBV9
CASTPDGPDTQYF
TGTGCCAGCACCCCAGACGGCCCAGATACGCAGTATTTT
>-|-|TRBJ2-1|TRBV9
CASSVEVDGGIYNEQFF
TGTGCCAGCAGCGTAGAAGTCGACGGGGGCATCTACAATGAGCAGTTCTTC
>-|once|TRBJ2-2|TRBV5-4
CASSLAVTVINTGELFF
TGTGCCAGCAGCTTGGCCGTTACTGTCATAAACACCGGGGAGCTGTTTTTT
>TRBD2|-|TRBJ2-1|TRBV5-4
CASSLATTSGSDQFF
TGTGCCAGCAGCTTGGCCACTACTAGCGGGAGCGATCAGTTCTTC
>-|medium-sized|TRBJ1-1|TRBV15
CATSRDPGFQAFF
TGTGCCACCAGCAGAGATCCAGGGTTTCAAGCTTTCTTT
>TRBD1|-|TRBJ1-4|TRBV11-2
CASSSAGQGAVEKLFF
TGTGCCAGCAGCTCTGCCGGACAGGGGGCGGTTGAAAAACTGTTTTTT
>-|-|TRBJ1-2|TRBV19
CASNPWGASYGYTF
TGTGCCAGCAACCCTTGGGGGGCGAGCTATGGCTACACCTTC
>TRBD2|-|TRBJ2-1|TRBV7-3
CASSLSPGTSGLSREQFF
TGTGCCAGCAGCTTAAGCCCCGGGACTAGCGGTTTGTCACGGGAGCAGTTCTTC
>-|-|TRBJ2-6|TRBV7-2
CASSLGITGSGANVLTF
TGTGCCAGCAGCTTAGGGATAACAGGTTCCGGGGCCAACGTCCTGACTTTC
>-|-|TRBJ2-5|TRBV2
CASRPSRETQYF
TGTGCCAGCAGGCCCTCTCGAGAGACCCAGTACTTC
>-|few|TRBJ2-7|TRBV11-2
CASSLAIEGYEQYF
TGTGCCAGCAGCTTAGCCATAGAGGGTTACGAGCAGTACTTC